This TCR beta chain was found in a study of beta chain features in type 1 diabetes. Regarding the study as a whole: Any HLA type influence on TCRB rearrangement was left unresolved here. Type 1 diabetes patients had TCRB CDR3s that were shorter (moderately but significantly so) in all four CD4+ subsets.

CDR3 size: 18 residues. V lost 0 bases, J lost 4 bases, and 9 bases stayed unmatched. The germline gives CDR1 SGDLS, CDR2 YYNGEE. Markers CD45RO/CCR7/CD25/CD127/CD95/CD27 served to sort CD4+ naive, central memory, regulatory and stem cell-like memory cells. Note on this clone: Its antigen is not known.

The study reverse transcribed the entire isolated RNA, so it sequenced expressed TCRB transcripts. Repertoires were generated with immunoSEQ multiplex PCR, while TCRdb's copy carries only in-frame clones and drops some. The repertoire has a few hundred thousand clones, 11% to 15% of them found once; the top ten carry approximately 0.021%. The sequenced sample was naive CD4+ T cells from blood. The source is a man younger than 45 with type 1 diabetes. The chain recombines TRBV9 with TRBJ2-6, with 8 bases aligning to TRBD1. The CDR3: CASSVDPGGRSGANVLTF. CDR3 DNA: TGTGCCAGCAGCGTAGACCCAGGGGGCCGCTCCGGGGCCAACGTCCTGACTTTC. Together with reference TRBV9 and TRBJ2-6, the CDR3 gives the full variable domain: DSGVTQTPKHLITATGQRVTLRCSPRSGDLSVYWYQQSLDQGLQFLIQYYNGEERAKGNILERFSAQQFPDLHSELNLSSLELGDSALYFCASSVDPGGRSGANVLTFGAGSRLTVL.